The clone carrying this T cell receptor (beta chain) was counted a few times. Its antigen is unidentified. This entry is derived from a study of metastatic and nonmetastatic thyroid tumors. Whole-study context: It was across blood and tumor or nodule tissue from malignant and benign thyroid patients that repertoires were compared. Study-level points and caveats: Malignant tumors reportedly showed significantly higher TCR beta diversity than benign nodules in both blood and tumor.

Per the original data handling: Built for papillary thyroid cancer, a distant-metastasis classifier drew on CDR3 differences across clinicopathological groups. From the PCR reads, TCRdb re-called clones with MiXCR. TCRdb, not the original authors, processed these V and J calls. The profile shows just over 30,000 clones, 15% to 20% of them singletons. All patients were untreated before thyroid surgery. Sequenced sample: blood. The source is a female donor with papillary thyroid cancer or a benign thyroid nodule (not recorded which). Some clones in this sample may be carry-over from other donors' samples.

CDR3 residues: CASSLSPVRGIDTQYF. CDR3 DNA sequence: TGCGCCAGCAGCTTGAGCCCAGTCCGCGGAATCGATACGCAGTATTTT. V is TRBV5-1 and J is TRBJ2-3; D call uncertain. The CDR3 consists of 16 residues. The germline CDR1 and CDR2 sequences are SGHRS and YFSETQ. Trimming shortened V by 1 base and J by 6 bases, and 18 bases separated the two germline ends.